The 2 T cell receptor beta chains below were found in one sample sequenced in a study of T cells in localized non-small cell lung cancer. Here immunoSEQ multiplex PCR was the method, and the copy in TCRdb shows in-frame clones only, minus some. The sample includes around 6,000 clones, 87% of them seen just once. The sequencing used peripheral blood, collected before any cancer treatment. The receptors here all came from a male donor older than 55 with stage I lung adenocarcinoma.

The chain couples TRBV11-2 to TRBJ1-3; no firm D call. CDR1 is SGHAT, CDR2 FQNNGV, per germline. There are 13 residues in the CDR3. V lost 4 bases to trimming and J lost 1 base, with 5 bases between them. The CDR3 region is CASSSASGNTIYF. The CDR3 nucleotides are TGTGCCAGCAGCTCGGCATCTGGAAACACCATATATTTT.

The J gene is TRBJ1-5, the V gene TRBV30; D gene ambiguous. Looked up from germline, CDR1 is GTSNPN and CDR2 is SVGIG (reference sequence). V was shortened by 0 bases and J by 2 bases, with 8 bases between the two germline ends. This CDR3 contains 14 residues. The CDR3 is CAWSVGGGNQPQHF. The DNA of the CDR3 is TGTGCCTGGAGTGTTGGAGGTGGCAATCAGCCCCAGCATTTT.